This T cell receptor beta chain was obtained from a study of cytotoxic CD8 clonotypes in ibrutinib-treated CLL. Only in-frame clones appear in the TCRdb table, and some are missing; sequencing was by immunoSEQ multiplex PCR. Found here are some 63,000 clones, 90% of them singletons; the top ten hold roughly 3%. Regarding this clone: Its cognate antigen is unknown.

The trim removed 5 bases at V and 2 bases at J, leaving 19 bases unmatched. Germline-derived CDR1 and CDR2 are SEHNR and FQNEAQ (reference sequence). The CDR3 totals 19 residues. Whole-study results and caveats: At baseline, clonality was higher than in age-matched healthy donors and correlated with CD8+ counts.

This TCR was sampled from a human donor with chronic lymphocytic leukemia. Sample: PBMCs, taken after 12 months of ibrutinib treatment. The chain couples TRBV7-9 to TRBJ2-5, with TRBD2 matching 8 bases. The CDR3 loop is CASSPLPGLEKERQETQYF. In DNA, the CDR3 is TGTGCCAGCAGCCCTCTCCCGGGACTAGAAAAGGAGCGGCAAGAGACCCAGTACTTC.